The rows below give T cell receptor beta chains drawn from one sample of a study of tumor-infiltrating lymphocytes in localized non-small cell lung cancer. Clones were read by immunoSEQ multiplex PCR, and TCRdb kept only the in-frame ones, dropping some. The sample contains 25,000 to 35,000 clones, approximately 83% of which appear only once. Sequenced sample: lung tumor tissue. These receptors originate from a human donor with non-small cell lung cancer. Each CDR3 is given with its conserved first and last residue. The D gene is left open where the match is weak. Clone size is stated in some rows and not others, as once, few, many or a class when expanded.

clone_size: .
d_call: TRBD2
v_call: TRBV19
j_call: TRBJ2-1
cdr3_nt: TGTGCCAGTAGTATAGTCGGGCTAGCGGGAGACAATGAGCAGTTCTTC
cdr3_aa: CASSIVGLAGDNEQFF

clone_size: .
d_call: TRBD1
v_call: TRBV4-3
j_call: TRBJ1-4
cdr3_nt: TGCGCCAGCAGCCAGTTACAGGGGCAAAATGAAAAACTGTTTTTT
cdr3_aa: CASSQLQGQNEKLFF

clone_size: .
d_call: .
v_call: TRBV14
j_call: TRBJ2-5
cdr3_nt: TGTGCCAGCAGCCCCCGGGACATCGTCGGGGAGACCCAGTACTTC
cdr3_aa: CASSPRDIVGETQYF

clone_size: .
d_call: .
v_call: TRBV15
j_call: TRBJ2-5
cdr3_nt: TGTGCCACCAGCAGACAGACAGGAGTCCTTGGGACCCAGTACTTC
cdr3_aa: CATSRQTGVLGTQYF

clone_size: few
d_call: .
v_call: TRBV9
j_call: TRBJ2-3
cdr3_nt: TGTGCCAGCAGCGTAGTTCCCTCTAGCACAGATACGCAGTATTTT
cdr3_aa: CASSVVPSSTDTQYF

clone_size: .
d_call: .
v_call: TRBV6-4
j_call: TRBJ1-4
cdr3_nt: TGTGCCAGCAGCCCTTCCGCCCCATCAGAGGTTTTTAGACCTAATGAAAAACTGTTTTTT
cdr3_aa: CASSPSAPSEVFRPNEKLFF

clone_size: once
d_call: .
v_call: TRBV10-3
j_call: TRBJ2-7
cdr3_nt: TGTGCCATCAGTGACCATTCGGGTTACTACGAGCAGTACTTC
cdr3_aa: CAISDHSGYYEQYF

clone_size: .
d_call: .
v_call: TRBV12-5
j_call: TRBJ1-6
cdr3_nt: TGTGCTAGTGGTTTGGTACAGATCGGGGGCTCCTATAATTCACCCCTCCACTTT
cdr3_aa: CASGLVQIGGSYNSPLHF

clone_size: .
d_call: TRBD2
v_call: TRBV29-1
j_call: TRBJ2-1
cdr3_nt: TGCAGCGCCCCCGGGCGGGGGGGCGGGTACAATGAGCAGTTCTTC
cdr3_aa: CSAPGRGGGYNEQFF

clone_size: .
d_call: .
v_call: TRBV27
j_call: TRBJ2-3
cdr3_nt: TGTGCCAGCAGTCCAGTCCCGTGGGGGAAGACCACAGATACGCAGTATTTT
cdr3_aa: CASSPVPWGKTTDTQYF

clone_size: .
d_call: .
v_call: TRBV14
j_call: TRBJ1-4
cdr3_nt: TGTGCCAGCAGCGGGGGGGCTGAAAAACTGTTTTTT
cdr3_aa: CASSGGAEKLFF

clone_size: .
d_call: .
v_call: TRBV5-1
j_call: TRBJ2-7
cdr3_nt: TGCGCCAGCTCCGAGGGGGGTGGCTCCTACGAGCAGTACTTC
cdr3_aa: CASSEGGGSYEQYF

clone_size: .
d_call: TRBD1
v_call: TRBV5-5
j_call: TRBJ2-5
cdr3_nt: TGTGCCAGCAGCCTTCGTCAGATAACCGGGACAGGGGGTCGGGAGACCCAGTACTTC
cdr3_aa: CASSLRQITGTGGRETQYF

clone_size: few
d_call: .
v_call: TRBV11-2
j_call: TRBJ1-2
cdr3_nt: TGTGCCAGCAGCTTAGTAGCATACGGTGGCTACACCTTC
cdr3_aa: CASSLVAYGGYTF

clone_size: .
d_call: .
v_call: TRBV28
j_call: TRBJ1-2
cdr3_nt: TGTGCCGGCTCCCGCCTTTTGGGCGGCTACACCTTC
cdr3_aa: CAGSRLLGGYTF

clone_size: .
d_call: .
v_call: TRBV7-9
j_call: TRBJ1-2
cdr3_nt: TGTGCCAGCAGCTCCCGAACAGCTCTCTATGGCTACACCTTC
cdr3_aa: CASSSRTALYGYTF

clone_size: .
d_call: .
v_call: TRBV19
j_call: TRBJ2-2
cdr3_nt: TGTGCCAGTATTCGCAAGAACACCGGGGAGCTGTTTTTT
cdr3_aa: CASIRKNTGELFF

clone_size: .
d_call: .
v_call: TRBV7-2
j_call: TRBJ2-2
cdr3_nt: TGTGCCAGCAGCCCACTGGACAAGACGAACACCGGGGAGCTGTTTTTT
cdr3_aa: CASSPLDKTNTGELFF

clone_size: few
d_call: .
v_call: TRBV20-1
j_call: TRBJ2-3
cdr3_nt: TGCAGTGCTTCCACAGATACGCAGTATTTT
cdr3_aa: CSASTDTQYF

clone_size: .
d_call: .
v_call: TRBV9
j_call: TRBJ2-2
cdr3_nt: TGTGCCAGCAGCGTAGACGTCTCCGGGGGAAAAACCGGGGAGCTGTTTTTT
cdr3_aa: CASSVDVSGGKTGELFF

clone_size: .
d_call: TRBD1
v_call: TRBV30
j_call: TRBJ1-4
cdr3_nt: TGTGCCTGGGGTGAGGGACAGACTGAAAAACTGTTTTTT
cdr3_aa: CAWGEGQTEKLFF

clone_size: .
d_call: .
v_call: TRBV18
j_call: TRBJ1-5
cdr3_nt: TGTGCCAGCTCACCTTCAGGTACAGGTCAGCCCCAGCATTTT
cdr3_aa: CASSPSGTGQPQHF

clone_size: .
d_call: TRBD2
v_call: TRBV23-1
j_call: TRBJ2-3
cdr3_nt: TGCGCCAAGGGAGGGTTGGATACGCAGTATTTT
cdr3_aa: CAKGGLDTQYF

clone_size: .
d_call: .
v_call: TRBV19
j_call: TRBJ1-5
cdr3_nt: TGTGCCAGTAGTATCCCGGGACAACTTAGCAATCAGCCCCAGCATTTT
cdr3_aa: CASSIPGQLSNQPQHF

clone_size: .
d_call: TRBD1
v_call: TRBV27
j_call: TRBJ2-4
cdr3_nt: TGTGCCAGCAGTCTTGGACAGGGGAGGAACATTCAGTACTTC
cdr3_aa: CASSLGQGRNIQYF

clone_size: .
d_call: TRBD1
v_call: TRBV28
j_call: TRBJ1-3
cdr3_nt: TGTGCCAGCAGTTTGACAGGGTTTGGAAACACCATATATTTT
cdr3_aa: CASSLTGFGNTIYF

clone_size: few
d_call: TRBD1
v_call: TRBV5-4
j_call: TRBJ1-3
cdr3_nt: TGTGCCAGCAGCCCGGCAGGACAGGGTAACACCATATATTTT
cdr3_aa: CASSPAGQGNTIYF

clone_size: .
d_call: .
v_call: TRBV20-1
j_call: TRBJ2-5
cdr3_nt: TGCAGTGGAGTCCCTGAAGAGACCCAGTACTTC
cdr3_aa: CSGVPEETQYF

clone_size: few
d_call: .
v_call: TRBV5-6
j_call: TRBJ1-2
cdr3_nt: TGTGCCAGCAGCTTGGCTGGGCCGAACTATGGCTACACCTTC
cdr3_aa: CASSLAGPNYGYTF

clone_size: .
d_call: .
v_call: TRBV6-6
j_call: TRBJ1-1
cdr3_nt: TGTGCCAGCAGTCCAGTTTATGAAGCTTTCTTT
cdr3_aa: CASSPVYEAFF

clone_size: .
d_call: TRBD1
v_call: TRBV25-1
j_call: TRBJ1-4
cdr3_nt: TGTGCCAGCAGTGGGATTCGACAGGGATGGAGAGAAAAACTGTTTTTT
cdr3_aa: CASSGIRQGWREKLFF

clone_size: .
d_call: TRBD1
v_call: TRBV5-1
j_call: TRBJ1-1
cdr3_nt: TGCGCCAGCAGCTCCCAGGGGGGGGCTTTCTTT
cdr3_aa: CASSSQGGAFF

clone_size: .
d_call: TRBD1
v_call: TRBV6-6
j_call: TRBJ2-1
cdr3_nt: TGTGCCAGCAGTTACTCGGGACAGGGTGTAGGCGATGAGCAGTTCTTC
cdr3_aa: CASSYSGQGVGDEQFF

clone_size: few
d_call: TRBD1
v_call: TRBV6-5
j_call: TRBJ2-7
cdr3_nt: TGTGCCAGCAGTAGGCCGGGACAGACCTACGAGCAGTACTTC
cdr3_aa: CASSRPGQTYEQYF

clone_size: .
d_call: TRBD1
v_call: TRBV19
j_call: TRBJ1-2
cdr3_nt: TGTGCCAGTAGTAATATTGGCCCCCGGCAGGGGGGAGGCTACACCTTC
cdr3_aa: CASSNIGPRQGGGYTF

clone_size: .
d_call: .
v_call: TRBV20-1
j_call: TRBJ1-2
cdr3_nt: TGCAGTGCCAGTCCCGGGTATGGCTACACCTTC
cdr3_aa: CSASPGYGYTF

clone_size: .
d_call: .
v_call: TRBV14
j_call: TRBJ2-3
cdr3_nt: TGTGCCAGCAGCCGGTTTGGAGATACGCAGTATTTT
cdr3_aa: CASSRFGDTQYF

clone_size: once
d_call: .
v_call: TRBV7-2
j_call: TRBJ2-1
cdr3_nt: TGTGCCAGCAGCTTATTCGATGAGCAGTTCTTC
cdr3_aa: CASSLFDEQFF

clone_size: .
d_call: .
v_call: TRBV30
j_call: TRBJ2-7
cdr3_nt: TGTGCCTGGAGTGCACACTACAGCGAGCCTTACTTC
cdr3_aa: CAWSAHYSEPYF

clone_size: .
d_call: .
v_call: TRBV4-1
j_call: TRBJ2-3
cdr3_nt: TGCGCCAGCAGCCAAGATCCCAGCACAGATACGCAGTATTTT
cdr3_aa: CASSQDPSTDTQYF

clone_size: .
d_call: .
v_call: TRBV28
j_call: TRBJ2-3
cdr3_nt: TGTGCCAGCAGTATAAGGACAGGCACAGATACGCAGTATTTT
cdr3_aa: CASSIRTGTDTQYF

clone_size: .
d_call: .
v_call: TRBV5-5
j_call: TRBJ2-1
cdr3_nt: TGTGCCAGCAACTCCAGGGGTGAGCAGTTCTTC
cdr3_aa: CASNSRGEQFF

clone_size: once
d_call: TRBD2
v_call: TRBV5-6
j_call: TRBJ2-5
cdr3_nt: TGTGCCAGCAGCTTGGGACTAGCGGGGGGGCTGGAGACCCAGTACTTC
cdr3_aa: CASSLGLAGGLETQYF

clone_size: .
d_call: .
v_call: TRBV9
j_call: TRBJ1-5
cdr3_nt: TGTGCCAGCAGCGCCGGGGGGCGAGGGCAGCCCCAGCATTTT
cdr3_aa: CASSAGGRGQPQHF

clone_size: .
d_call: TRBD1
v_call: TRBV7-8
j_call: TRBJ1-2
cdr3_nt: TGTGCCAGCAGCTTGGGGACAGTCAATTTGGGCTACACCTTC
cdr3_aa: CASSLGTVNLGYTF

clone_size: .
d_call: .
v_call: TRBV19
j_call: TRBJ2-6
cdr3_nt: TGTGCCAGTGGGAAGACGGGAATTCTCACCAACGTCCTGACTTTC
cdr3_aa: CASGKTGILTNVLTF

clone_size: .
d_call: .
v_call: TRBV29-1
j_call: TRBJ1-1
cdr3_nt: TGCAGCGTTGACCTTAGGGGATGGACTGAAGCTTTCTTT
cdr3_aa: CSVDLRGWTEAFF

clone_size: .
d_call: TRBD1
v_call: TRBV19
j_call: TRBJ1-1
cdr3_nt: TGTGCCAGTAGGGGGACAGACTCTCCTGAAGCTTTCTTT
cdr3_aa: CASRGTDSPEAFF

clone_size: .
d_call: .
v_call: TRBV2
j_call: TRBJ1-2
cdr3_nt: TGTGCCAGCACTGCCGCCTATGGCTACACCTTC
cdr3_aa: CASTAAYGYTF

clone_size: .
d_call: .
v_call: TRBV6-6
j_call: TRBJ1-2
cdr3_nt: TGTGCCAGCAGTTACTTCCTACAGGAAGGCTACACCTTC
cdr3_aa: CASSYFLQEGYTF

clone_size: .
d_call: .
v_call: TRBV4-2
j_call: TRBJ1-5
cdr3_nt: TGTGCCAGCAGCCAAGCTGGAGGGACAATTAGCAATCAGCCCCAGCATTTT
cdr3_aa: CASSQAGGTISNQPQHF